A single sample is the source of the 19 T cell receptor beta chains below, sequenced in a study of T-cell memory formation after mild COVID-19. TCRdb called the 5' RACE reads again in MiXCR, with one record for every CDR3 protein. The data contain 70,000 to 100,000 distinct CDR3 sequences, about 13% of them singletons. The sample consisted of PBMCs or a T cell subset sorted from them (not recorded which). All receptors come from an adult woman who had mild COVID-19 (a few samples of this study predate the infection). Cell type and time point are not known.

The chain carries TRBV29-1 and TRBJ2-7; D gene unclear. CDR3 length: 12 residues. The germline V gene has CDR1 SQVTM and CDR2 ANQGSEA. V was clipped by 5 bases and J by 0 bases, with 8 bases between them. This CDR3 reads CSVSLNSYEQYF. The CDR3, as DNA: TGCAGCGTTTCTTTGAACTCCTACGAGCAGTACTTC.

This chain connects TRBV5-6 to TRBJ2-5; D ambiguous. With 2 bases removed from V and 0 bases from J, the gap between germline ends came to 11 bases. This CDR3 is 15 amino acids long. The V gene's germline CDR1 is SGHDT and CDR2 YYEEEE. The CDR3 bases are TGTGCCAGCAGCTTTGGGCAGTCGTACCAAGAGACCCAGTACTTC. Protein: CASSFGQSYQETQYF.

This clonotype was detected only a few times. The CDR3 protein is CASSLRLDFSYEQYF. The CDR3 DNA reads TGTGCCAGCAGCTTAAGGCTAGATTTTTCCTACGAGCAGTACTTC. This chain links TRBV7-9 with TRBJ2-7; D is ambiguous. This CDR3 spans 15 amino acids. Germline V lookup: CDR1 SEHNR, CDR2 FQNEAQ (reference sequence). V lost 2 bases and J lost 1, with 12 bases in between.

This clonotype was found a few times. V and J are TRBV12-3 or TRBV12-4 and TRBJ2-3; 7 bases agree with TRBD1. J lost 2 bases, V lost 4 bases, and 6 bases had no gene match. The CDR3 sequence is 15 residues long. This CDR3 is CASSSTDRDTDTQYF. The CDR3 DNA sequence: TGTGCCAGCAGTTCAACCGACAGGGACACAGATACGCAGTATTTT.

The chain has TRBV27 and TRBJ2-1; D possibly uses TRBD1 or TRBD2 (7 bases each). The germline CDR1 and CDR2 sequences are MNHEY and SMNVEV (reference sequence). V dropped 5 bases and J dropped 5 bases, with 16 bases sitting between them. The CDR3 runs to 15 residues. The CDR3 region is CASSPTAGGDNEQFF. CDR3 DNA: TGTGCCAGCAGTCCGACCGCAGGGGGGGACAATGAGCAGTTCTTC.

This chain joins TRBV2 and TRBJ2-5; D gene uncertain. The germline V gene encodes CDR1 SNHLY and CDR2 FYNNEI. CDR3 size: 14 residues. V was pared by 3 bases and J by 0 bases, with 8 bases between. The DNA of the CDR3 is TGTGCCAGCAGTGACGAAGGGTACCAAGAGACCCAGTACTTC. Translated: CASSDEGYQETQYF.

This clonotype was observed many times. DNA for the CDR3: TGTGCCAGCAGCGATGGAGCGGGGGGCGGGACAGATACGCAGTATTTT. It is translated as CASSDGAGGGTDTQYF. J is TRBJ2-3 and V is TRBV9, with 9 bases aligning to TRBD2. CDR3 size: 16 residues. The V segment lost 3 bases and the J segment 3 bases; nucleotides outside the gene matches: 8. The germline gives CDR1 SGDLS, CDR2 YYNGEE.

V gene TRBV5-1 combines with J gene TRBJ2-3, with D possibly matching TRBD2 (5 bases). The germline V and J ends were trimmed by 4 bases and 0 bases, with 15 bases remaining between them. The germline V gene encodes CDR1 SGHRS and CDR2 YFSETQ. There are 16 residues in the CDR3. DNA for the CDR3: TGCGCCAGCAGCCTCAGAATAGCGACTAGCACAGATACGCAGTATTTT. Protein product: CASSLRIATSTDTQYF.

This clonotype was picked up a small number of times. The rearrangement joins TRBV5-4 to TRBJ2-1; TRBD1 might be the D (6 bases). Per the germline V gene, CDR1 is SGHNT and CDR2 is YYREEE (reference sequence). V gave up 4 bases and J gave up 4 bases, with 12 bases separating them. This CDR3 is built from 14 residues. CDR3 region: CASSPRTVYNEQFF. The CDR3 nucleotides read TGTGCCAGCAGCCCCCGGACAGTGTACAATGAGCAGTTCTTC. Combining the CDR3 with reference TRBV5-4 and TRBJ2-1 gives the whole variable domain ETGVTQSPTHLIKTRGQQVTLRCSSQSGHNTVSWYQQALGQGPQFIFQYYREEENGRGNFPPRFSGLQFPNYSSELNVNALELDDSALYLCASSPRTVYNEQFFGPGTRLTVL.

Concerning this clonotype itself: A much larger clone differs from this one at a single base, so this may be a read error. V gene TRBV7-9 combines with J gene TRBJ2-7; 8 positions match TRBD2. V shed 8 bases, J shed 1 base, and the junction held 10 bases outside the gene matches. Germline CDR1 is SEHNR and CDR2 is FQNEAQ (reference sequence). This CDR3 region has 15 residues. The CDR3, as DNA: TGTGCCAGCTCCGAGACACTAGCGGCGTCCTACGAGCAGTACTTC. It specifies CASSETLAASYEQYF. The full variable domain, its missing parts supplied by reference TRBV7-9 and TRBJ2-7, is DTGVSQNPRHKITKRGQNVTFRCDPISEHNRLYWYRQTLGQGPEFLTYFQNEAQLEKSRLLSDRFSAERPKGSFSTLEIQRTEQGDSAMYLCASSETLAASYEQYFGPGTRLTVT.

The chain couples TRBV7-9 to TRBJ2-3; 8 nucleotides agree with TRBD1. The J segment lost 8 bases and the V segment lost 1 base, leaving 11 bases of the junction unmatched. The CDR3 contains 16 residues. Germline-derived CDR1 and CDR2 are SEHNR and FQNEAQ (reference sequence). CDR3 coding DNA: TGTGCCAGCAGCTTAGTTCTGACAGGGGAATGGGCTACGCAGTATTTT. It encodes CASSLVLTGEWATQYF.

This clonotype was counted a few times. The genes are TRBV23-1 and TRBJ2-2; D uncertain. TRBV23-1 is noted as an ORF with a role that remains uncertain. Trimming cost V 7 bases and J 7 bases, with 19 bases left between them. There are 15 residues in the CDR3. Here the CDR3 DNA reads TGCGCCAGCAACCTCCCTCACACGGATTGCGGGGAGCTGTTTTTT. Residues: CASNLPHTDCGELFF.

The rearrangement links TRBV6-5 to TRBJ2-2, with 7 nucleotides matching TRBD2. Germline V gene data show CDR1 as MNHEY and CDR2 as SVGAGI. The CDR3 loop spans 17 amino acids. J gave up 4 bases and V 6 bases, and 14 bases lay outside the gene matches. The CDR3 DNA is TGTGCCAGCAGCCCAGAGGTTAGCGGGTTCGTCACCGGGGAGCTGTTTTTT. Its translation: CASSPEVSGFVTGELFF.

This chain joins TRBV30 and TRBJ1-1; D is ambiguous. The CDR3 sequence is 13 residues long. V lost 1 base and J 0 bases, leaving 6 bases between the germline ends. Germline CDR1 and CDR2: GTSNPN and SVGIG (reference sequence). The CDR3 reads CAWSEVVNTEAFF. The CDR3 DNA sequence: TGTGCCTGGAGTGAGGTCGTGAACACTGAAGCTTTCTTT.

This clonotype has more than one count but fewer than ten. The chain has TRBV20-1 and TRBJ2-1; unclear D gene. Germline V lookup: CDR1 DFQATT, CDR2 SNEGSKA (reference sequence). Trimming shortened V by 4 bases and J by 8 bases, and 15 bases separated the two germline ends. The length of the CDR3 is 13 residues. In nucleotides, the CDR3 is TGCAGTGCTACAGCCTCCACTCAAGATGAGCAGTTCTTC. This codes for CSATASTQDEQFF.

This clonotype was picked up many times. V and J are TRBV5-4 and TRBJ2-1; D gene uncertain. The V end lost 2 bases, the J end lost 6 bases, and 12 bases lay between the germline ends. The CDR3 totals 14 residues. Germline V CDR1 and CDR2: SGHNT, YYREEE (reference sequence). Here the CDR3 reads CASSLLGFINEQFF. CDR3 nucleotide sequence: TGTGCCAGCAGCTTACTCGGGTTTATCAATGAGCAGTTCTTC. Together with reference TRBV5-4 and TRBJ2-1, the CDR3 gives the full variable domain: ETGVTQSPTHLIKTRGQQVTLRCSSQSGHNTVSWYQQALGQGPQFIFQYYREEENGRGNFPPRFSGLQFPNYSSELNVNALELDDSALYLCASSLLGFINEQFFGPGTRLTVL.

In this sample, this clonotype turned up a few times. The chain joins TRBV6-5 to TRBJ1-1; a possible D gene is TRBD1 (5 bases). Trimming stripped 7 bases from V and 5 bases from J, with 20 bases between. The germline V gene has CDR1 MNHEY and CDR2 SVGAGI. This CDR3 has 15 amino acids. The CDR3 coding sequence is TGTGCCAGCACCTTATCGCGCCCCCGGGGGACTGAAGCTTTCTTT. Its translation is CASTLSRPRGTEAFF.

This clonotype was recorded a few times. The chain carries TRBV12-3 or TRBV12-4 and TRBJ1-1, with a possible D match to TRBD1 (6 bases). The CDR3 runs to 14 residues. Trimming removed 3 bases from V and 5 bases from J, with 13 bases in between. The CDR3 DNA reads as TGTGCCAGCAGTTTCGGGGGGCGCATTACTGAAGCTTTCTTT. Translating it yields CASSFGGRITEAFF.

The chain couples TRBV19 to TRBJ2-7; D is unresolved. The ends were cut back, 5 bases at V and 5 bases at J, with 10 bases in the middle. CDR3 length equals 12 residues. From germline, CDR1 is LNHDA and CDR2 SQIVND (reference sequence). CDR3 nucleotides: TGTGCCAGTAGTTTTGGTCGGGACGAGCAGTACTTC. It translates to CASSFGRDEQYF. Full variable domain (outside the CDR3, taken from reference TRBV19 and TRBJ2-7): DGGITQSPKYLFRKEGQNVTLSCEQNLNHDAMYWYRQDPGQGLRLIYYSQIVNDFQKGDIAEGYSVSREKKESFPLTVTSAQKNPTAFYLCASSFGRDEQYFGPGTRLTVT.